This TCR beta chain was identified during a study of OX40 agonist ivuxolimab in advanced cancers. This table comes from immunoSEQ multiplex PCR, and its TCRdb copy is limited to in-frame clones, with some not included. Among about 73,000 clones listed, 85% to 90% were seen once. Sequenced here: CD4+ or CD8+ T cells sorted from blood, sampled in a trial of the OX40 agonist ivuxolimab. This sequence originates from an adult with an advanced solid tumor such as melanoma, head and neck, liver or kidney cancer.

CDR3 sequence: CASSMLYREVTGELFF. CDR3 sequence (DNA): TGTGCCAGTAGTATGTTATACCGTGAAGTGACCGGGGAGCTGTTTTTT. The chain is built from TRBV19 and TRBJ2-2, with D unclear. From germline, CDR1 is LNHDA and CDR2 SQIVND (reference sequence). V shed 3 bases and J shed 5 bases, with 16 bases lying between them. This CDR3 spans 16 amino acids.